One and the same sample provided the 7 T cell receptor beta chains below, sequenced in a study of beta chain features in type 1 diabetes. The study's findings and limits: All four CD4+ subsets from Type 1 diabetes patients carried moderately but significantly shorter TCRB CDR3s.

These receptors have no known antigen. Expressed TCRB transcripts were sequenced after all isolated RNA was converted to cDNA. Libraries were prepared by immunoSEQ multiplex PCR; TCRdb keeps only in-frame clonotypes and omits some of them. The repertoire holds about 340,000 clones, 13% seen once, with roughly 0.015% in the top ten. Sequenced input: naive CD4+ T cells from blood. The source is a woman younger than 30 with type 1 diabetes.

In this sample, this clone turned up a few times. The rearrangement joins TRBV7-2 to TRBJ1-1; TRBD1 might be the D (6 bases). Germline V gene data show CDR1 as SGHTA and CDR2 as FQGNSA. CDR3 length: 13 amino acids. Trimming shortened V by 5 bases and J by 3 bases, and 10 bases separated the two germline ends. The CDR3 spells CASSPGQYTEAFF. The CDR3 nucleotides are TGTGCCAGCAGCCCAGGACAGTACACTGAAGCTTTCTTT.

This sequence joins TRBV4-1 and TRBJ1-3, with TRBD1 identical over 11 bases. CDR3 length: 16 residues. The trim removed 3 bases at V and 4 bases at J, leaving 5 bases unmatched. Germline CDR1 MGHRA, CDR2 YSYEKL. The CDR3 coding sequence is TGCGCCAGCAGCCAGACCGGACAGGGGGCAGGAAACACCATATATTTT. Translated: CASSQTGQGAGNTIYF.

The rearrangement links TRBV5-1 to TRBJ2-2, with 7 bases identical to TRBD1. CDR3 length: 17 amino acids. V dropped 3 bases and J dropped 3; count of bases not matched to a gene: 11. The V gene's germline CDR1 is SGHRS and CDR2 YFSETQ. This chain's CDR3 is CASSSQTGLTYTGELFF. The CDR3 region has the DNA TGCGCCAGCAGCTCTCAGACAGGGTTGACTTACACCGGGGAGCTGTTTTTT.

V gene TRBV18 combines with J gene TRBJ2-1; 10 bases are a match to TRBD2. Per the germline V gene, CDR1 is KGHSH and CDR2 is LQKENI. The CDR3 covers 20 residues. J lost 4 bases, V lost 3 bases, and 18 bases had no gene match. The CDR3 DNA sequence: TGTGCCAGCTCACCGTCAGCCGGGACTAGCGTCCGGGAAGGATACAATGAGCAGTTCTTC. As protein: CASSPSAGTSVREGYNEQFF.

The table lists this clone with a few counts. The rearrangement links TRBV7-3 to TRBJ2-5; 7 positions match TRBD1. V lost 1 base to trimming and J lost 1 base; unmatched junction nucleotides: 3. CDR1 is SGHTA and CDR2 is FQGTGA in the germline V gene. This CDR3 region has 15 residues. CDR3 amino acids: CASSLNRGSQETQYF. The CDR3 region has the DNA TGTGCCAGCAGCTTAAACAGGGGCTCCCAAGAGACCCAGTACTTC.

The V gene is TRBV27, the J gene TRBJ2-5; no reliable D call. The ends were cut back, 6 bases at V and 2 bases at J, with 4 bases in the middle. Germline CDR1 is MNHEY and CDR2 is SMNVEV (reference sequence). The CDR3 loop spans 11 amino acids. The CDR3 loop is CASRQQETQYF. CDR3 sequence (DNA): TGTGCCAGCAGACAACAAGAGACCCAGTACTTC.

This chain joins TRBV2 and TRBJ2-7; 8 nucleotides match TRBD1. J was trimmed by 5 bases and V by 7 bases; bases with no gene match: 4. This CDR3 region has 12 residues. CDR1 is SNHLY, CDR2 FYNNEI, per germline. The CDR3 is CASKGQDDEQYF. For the CDR3, the DNA is TGTGCCAGCAAGGGACAGGATGACGAGCAGTACTTC.